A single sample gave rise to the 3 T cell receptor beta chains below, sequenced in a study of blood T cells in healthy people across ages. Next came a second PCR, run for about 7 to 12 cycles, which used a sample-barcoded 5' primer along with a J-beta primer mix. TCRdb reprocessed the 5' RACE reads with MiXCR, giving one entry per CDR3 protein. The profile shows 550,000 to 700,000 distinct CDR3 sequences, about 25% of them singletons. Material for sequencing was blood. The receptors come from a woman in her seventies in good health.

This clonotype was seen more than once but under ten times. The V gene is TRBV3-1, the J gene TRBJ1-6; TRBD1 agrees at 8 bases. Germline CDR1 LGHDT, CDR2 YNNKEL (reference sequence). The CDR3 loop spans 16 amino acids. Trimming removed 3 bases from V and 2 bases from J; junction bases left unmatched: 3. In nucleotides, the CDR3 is TGTGCCAGCAGCCACCACAGGGGGACCTATAATTCACCCCTCCACTTT. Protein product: CASSHHRGTYNSPLHF.

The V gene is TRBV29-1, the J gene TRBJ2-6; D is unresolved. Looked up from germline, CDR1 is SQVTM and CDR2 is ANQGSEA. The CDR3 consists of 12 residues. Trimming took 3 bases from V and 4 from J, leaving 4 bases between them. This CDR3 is CSVDGGANVLTF. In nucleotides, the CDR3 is TGCAGCGTTGACGGGGGGGCCAACGTCCTGACTTTC.

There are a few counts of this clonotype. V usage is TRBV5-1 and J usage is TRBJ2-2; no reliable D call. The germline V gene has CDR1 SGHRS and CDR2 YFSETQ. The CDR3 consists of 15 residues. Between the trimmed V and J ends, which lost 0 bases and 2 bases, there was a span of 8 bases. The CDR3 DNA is TGCGCCAGCAGCTTGGTGGCGACCAACACCGGGGAGCTGTTTTTT. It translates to CASSLVATNTGELFF.